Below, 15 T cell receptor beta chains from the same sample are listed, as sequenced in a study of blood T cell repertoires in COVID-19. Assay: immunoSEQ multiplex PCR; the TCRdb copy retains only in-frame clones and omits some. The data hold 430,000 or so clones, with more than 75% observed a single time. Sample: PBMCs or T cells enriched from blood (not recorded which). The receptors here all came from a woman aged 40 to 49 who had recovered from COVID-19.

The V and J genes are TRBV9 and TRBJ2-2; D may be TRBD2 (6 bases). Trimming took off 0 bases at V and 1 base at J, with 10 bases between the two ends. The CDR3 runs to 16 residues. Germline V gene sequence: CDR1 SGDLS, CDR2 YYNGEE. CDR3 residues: CASSVAAGKNTGELFF. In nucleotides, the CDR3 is TGTGCCAGCAGCGTAGCGGCGGGAAAGAACACCGGGGAGCTGTTTTTT. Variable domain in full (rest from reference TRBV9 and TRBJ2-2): DSGVTQTPKHLITATGQRVTLRCSPRSGDLSVYWYQQSLDQGLQFLIQYYNGEERAKGNILERFSAQQFPDLHSELNLSSLELGDSALYFCASSVAAGKNTGELFFGEGSRLTVL.

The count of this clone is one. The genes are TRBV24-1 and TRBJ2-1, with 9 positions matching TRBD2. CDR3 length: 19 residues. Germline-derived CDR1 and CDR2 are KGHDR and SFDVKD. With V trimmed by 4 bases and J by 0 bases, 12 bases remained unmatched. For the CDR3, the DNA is TGTGCCACCAGTGACTCAACCGCCGATAGCGGGAGCTCCTACAATGAGCAGTTCTTC. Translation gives CATSDSTADSGSSYNEQFF.

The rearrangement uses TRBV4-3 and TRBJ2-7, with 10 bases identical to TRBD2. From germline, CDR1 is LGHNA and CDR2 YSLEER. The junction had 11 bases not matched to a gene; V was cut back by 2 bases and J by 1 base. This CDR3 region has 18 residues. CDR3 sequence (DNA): TGCGCCAGCAGCCAACTACCCTCGTCTAGCGGGAGTTCCTACGAGCAGTACTTC. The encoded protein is CASSQLPSSSGSSYEQYF.

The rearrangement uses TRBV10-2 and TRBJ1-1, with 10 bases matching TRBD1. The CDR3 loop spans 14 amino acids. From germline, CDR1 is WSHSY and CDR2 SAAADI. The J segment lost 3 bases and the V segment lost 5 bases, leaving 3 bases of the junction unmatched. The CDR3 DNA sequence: TGCGCCAGCAGTAGGACAGGGGGGGACACTGAAGCTTTCTTT. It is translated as CASSRTGGDTEAFF.

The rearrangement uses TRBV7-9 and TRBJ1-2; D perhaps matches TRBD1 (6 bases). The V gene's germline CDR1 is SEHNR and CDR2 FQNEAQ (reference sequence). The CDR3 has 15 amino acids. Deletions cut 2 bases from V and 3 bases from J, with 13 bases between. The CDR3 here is CASSLPQGTYYGYTF. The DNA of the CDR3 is TGTGCCAGCAGCTTACCACAGGGAACCTACTATGGCTACACCTTC.

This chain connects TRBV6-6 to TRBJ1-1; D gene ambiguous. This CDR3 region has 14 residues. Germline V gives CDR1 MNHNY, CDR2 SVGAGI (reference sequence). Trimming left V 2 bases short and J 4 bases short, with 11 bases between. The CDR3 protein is CASSYPETSTEAFF. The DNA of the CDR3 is TGTGCCAGCAGTTACCCCGAAACTTCCACTGAAGCTTTCTTT.

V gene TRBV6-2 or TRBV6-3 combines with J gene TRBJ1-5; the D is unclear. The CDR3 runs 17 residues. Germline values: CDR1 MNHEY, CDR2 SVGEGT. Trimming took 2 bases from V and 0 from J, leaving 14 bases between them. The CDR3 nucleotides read TGTGCCAGCAGTTACCGGCCAGGCAGCCATAGCAATCAGCCCCAGCATTTT. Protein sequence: CASSYRPGSHSNQPQHF.

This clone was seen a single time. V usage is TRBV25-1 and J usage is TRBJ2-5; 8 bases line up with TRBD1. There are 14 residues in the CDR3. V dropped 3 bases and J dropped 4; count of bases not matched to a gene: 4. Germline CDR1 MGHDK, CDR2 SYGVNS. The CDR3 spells CASSDLDRGETQYF. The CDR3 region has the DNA TGTGCCAGCAGTGACCTCGACAGGGGAGAGACCCAGTACTTC.

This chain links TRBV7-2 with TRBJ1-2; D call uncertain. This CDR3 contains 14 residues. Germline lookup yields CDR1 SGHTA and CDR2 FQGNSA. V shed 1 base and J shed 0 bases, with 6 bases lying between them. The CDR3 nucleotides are TGTGCCAGCAGCTTAGAGTCAGCTAACTATGGCTACACCTTC. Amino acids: CASSLESANYGYTF.

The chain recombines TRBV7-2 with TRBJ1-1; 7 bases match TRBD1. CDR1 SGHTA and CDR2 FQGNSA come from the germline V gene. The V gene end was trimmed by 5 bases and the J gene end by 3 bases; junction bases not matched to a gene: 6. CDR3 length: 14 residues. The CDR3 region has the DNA TGTGCCAGCAGCAGGAATACAGGGGACACTGAAGCTTTCTTT. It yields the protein CASSRNTGDTEAFF.

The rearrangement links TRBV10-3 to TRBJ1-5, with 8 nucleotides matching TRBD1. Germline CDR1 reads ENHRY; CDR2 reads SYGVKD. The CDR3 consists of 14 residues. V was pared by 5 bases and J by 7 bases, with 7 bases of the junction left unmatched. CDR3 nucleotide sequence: TGTGCCATCAGTTCAGGGGGCGCGGAACAGCCCCAGCATTTT. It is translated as CAISSGGAEQPQHF.

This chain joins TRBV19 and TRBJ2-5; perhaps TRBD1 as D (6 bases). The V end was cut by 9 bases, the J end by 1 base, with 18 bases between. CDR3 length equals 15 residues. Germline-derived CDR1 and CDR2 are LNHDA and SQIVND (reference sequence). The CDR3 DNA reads TGTGCCAGCACGAGGAACAGGGCCTCCCAAGAGACCCAGTACTTC. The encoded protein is CASTRNRASQETQYF.

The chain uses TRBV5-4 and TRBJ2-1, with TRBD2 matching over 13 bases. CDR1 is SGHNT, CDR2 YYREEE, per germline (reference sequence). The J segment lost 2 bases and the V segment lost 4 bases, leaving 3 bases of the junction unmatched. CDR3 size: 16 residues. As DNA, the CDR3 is TGTGCCAGCAGCCCCGGACTAGCGGGAGCCTACAATGAGCAGTTCTTC. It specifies CASSPGLAGAYNEQFF.

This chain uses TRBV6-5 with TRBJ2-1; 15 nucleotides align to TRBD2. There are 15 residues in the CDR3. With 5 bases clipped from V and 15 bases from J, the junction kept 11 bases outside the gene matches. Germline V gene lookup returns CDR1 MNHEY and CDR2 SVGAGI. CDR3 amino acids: CASSRPGLAGGRTFF. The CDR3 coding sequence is TGTGCCAGCAGTCGACCGGGACTAGCGGGAGGTCGTACGTTCTTC.

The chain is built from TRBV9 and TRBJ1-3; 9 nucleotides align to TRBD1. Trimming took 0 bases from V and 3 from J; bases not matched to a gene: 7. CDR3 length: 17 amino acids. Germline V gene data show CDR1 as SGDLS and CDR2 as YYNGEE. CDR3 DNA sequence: TGTGCCAGCAGCGTAGTGGTATGGGACAGGGATGGAAACACCATATATTTT. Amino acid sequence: CASSVVVWDRDGNTIYF.